The rows below give T cell receptor beta chains drawn from one sample of a study of human T cells and chemical hapten exposure. One entry per CDR3 protein, called by TCRdb with MiXCR from the RACE reads. The repertoire holds about 90,000 distinct CDR3 sequences, with approximately 11% as singletons. The sample in question was whole blood, obtained in connection with sensitization to the hapten diphenylcyclopropenone (DPC). The receptors shown here come from a woman in her thirties with alopecia areata. Some clones in this sample may be carry-over from other donors' samples. CDR3s include the opening cysteine and the closing phenylalanine or tryptophan. The D gene is left open where the match is weak. Some rows have no size entry. The others give once, few or many, or a class for an expanded clone.

j_call clone_size d_call v_call cdr3_aa cdr3_nt
TRBJ2-5 NA TRBD1 TRBV28 CASSSGQQQETQYF TGTGCCAGCAGTTCGGGACAGCAGCAAGAGACCCAGTACTTC
TRBJ2-5 few NA TRBV6-2/TRBV6-3 CASSQNRETQYF TGTGCCAGCAGTCAGAACAGAGAGACCCAGTACTTC
TRBJ2-7 few TRBD1 TRBV7-9 CASSLSGGTGVEQYF TGTGCCAGCAGCTTAAGTGGAGGGACAGGGGTCGAGCAGTACTTC
TRBJ2-3 NA NA TRBV27 CASTGDFTDTQYF TGTGCCAGCACCGGAGACTTCACAGATACGCAGTATTTT
TRBJ2-4 NA TRBD2 TRBV20-1 CSAALPGRGKNIQYF TGCAGTGCAGCCCTCCCCGGGAGGGGGAAAAACATTCAGTACTTC
TRBJ1-1 few NA TRBV6-2/TRBV6-3 CARAEAFF TGTGCCAGGGCTGAAGCTTTCTTT
TRBJ1-4 many TRBD1 TRBV7-6 CASSFGTGLEKLFF TGTGCCAGCAGCTTTGGGACAGGACTCGAAAAACTGTTTTTT
TRBJ2-7 many NA TRBV6-1 CASRDGEQYF TGTGCCAGCAGGGACGGAGAGCAGTACTTC
TRBJ2-5 many TRBD2 TRBV4-1 CASSQGTSVETQYF TGCGCCAGCAGCCAGGGGACTAGCGTAGAGACCCAGTACTTC
TRBJ2-3 many TRBD2 TRBV10-3 CAISGLPGGSTDTQYF TGTGCCATCAGTGGTTTGCCGGGGGGAAGCACAGATACGCAGTATTTT
TRBJ2-3 NA NA TRBV24-1 CATSSPRITDTQYF TGTGCCACCAGTTCTCCACGTATAACAGATACGCAGTATTTT
TRBJ1-1 many TRBD1 TRBV12-3/TRBV12-4 CASSLALWDRGGRTEAFF TGTGCCAGCAGTTTAGCGCTTTGGGACAGGGGAGGTCGCACTGAAGCTTTCTTT
TRBJ1-5 many NA TRBV4-3 CASSQTRDQPQHF TGCGCCAGCAGCCAAACCCGGGATCAGCCCCAGCATTTT
TRBJ2-1 NA NA TRBV7-2 CASSLGQGGEQFF TGTGCCAGCAGCTTAGGGCAGGGTGGTGAGCAGTTCTTC
TRBJ1-4 many NA TRBV7-9 CASSFRTTNEKLFF TGTGCCAGCAGCTTCCGGACAACGAATGAAAAACTGTTTTTT
TRBJ2-3 many NA TRBV18 CASSPTSSTTDTQYF TGTGCCAGCTCACCGACTAGTTCTACCACAGATACGCAGTATTTT
TRBJ1-5 NA NA TRBV9 CASSPGVGQPQHF TGTGCCAGCAGTCCAGGGGTTGGGCAGCCCCAGCATTTT
TRBJ2-1 many TRBD1 TRBV24-1 CATSEGTGVHEQFF TGTGCCACCAGTGAGGGTACAGGGGTCCATGAGCAGTTCTTC
TRBJ2-1 few NA TRBV6-1 CASSEITGRKFF TGTGCCAGCAGTGAAATCACCGGGAGAAAGTTCTTC
TRBJ2-4 few NA TRBV21-1 CASSPGPVDIQYF TGTGCCAGCAGTCCGGGACCCGTCGACATTCAGTACTTC
TRBJ2-7 many TRBD2 TRBV6-2/TRBV6-3 CASSYSNSGSYEQYF TGTGCCAGCAGTTACTCGAACAGCGGGAGTTACGAGCAGTACTTC
TRBJ2-1 few NA TRBV11-3 CASSRRDTPYNEQFF TGTGCCAGCAGCAGACGGGACACCCCCTACAATGAGCAGTTCTTC
TRBJ2-4 many NA TRBV11-2 CASSLAGQNIQYF TGTGCCAGCAGCTTAGCGGGACAAAACATTCAGTACTTC
TRBJ1-5 NA NA TRBV6-6 CASSQGSNQPQHF TGTGCCAGCAGCCAGGGAAGCAATCAGCCCCAGCATTTT
TRBJ2-3 many TRBD2 TRBV5-4 CASSFRLAGGMADTQYF TGTGCCAGCAGCTTTAGACTAGCGGGAGGGATGGCAGATACGCAGTATTTT
TRBJ2-5 NA NA TRBV29-1 CSVEDPVFRTQYF TGCAGCGTTGAAGACCCCGTTTTCAGGACCCAGTACTTC
TRBJ2-3 NA NA TRBV2 CASSWGALGTDTQYF TGTGCCAGCAGTTGGGGGGCCTTGGGCACAGATACGCAGTATTTT
TRBJ2-3 many NA TRBV29-1 CSVDVAATDTQYF TGCAGCGTTGACGTCGCGGCCACAGATACGCAGTATTTT
TRBJ1-1 many NA TRBV28 CASSITLHGAFF TGTGCCAGCAGTATTACCCTACACGGAGCTTTCTTT
TRBJ1-2 many TRBD1 TRBV7-2 CASSLGTGYGYTF TGTGCCAGCAGCTTGGGGACAGGGTATGGCTACACCTTC
TRBJ2-1 many NA TRBV4-1 CASSQSVGGIRTYNEQFF TGCGCCAGCAGCCAAAGTGTGGGGGGCATTCGTACCTACAATGAGCAGTTCTTC
TRBJ1-4 many NA TRBV29-1 CSVTRGPEEKLFF TGCAGCGTCACGCGGGGGCCGGAGGAAAAACTGTTTTTT
TRBJ2-5 many NA TRBV4-2 CASSPKQGEETQYF TGTGCCAGCAGCCCTAAACAGGGAGAGGAGACCCAGTACTTC
TRBJ1-5 NA NA TRBV20-1 CSARDSLVGIDQPQHF TGCAGTGCTAGAGATAGTTTGGTAGGGATTGATCAGCCCCAGCATTTT
TRBJ2-1 NA TRBD2 TRBV29-1 CSVVKRGPYNEQFF TGCAGCGTTGTTAAGCGGGGGCCCTACAATGAGCAGTTCTTC
TRBJ2-7 few TRBD2 TRBV7-9 CASSLIQAGAPNF TGTGCCAGCAGCTTAATCCAGGCGGGAGCCCCCAACTTC
TRBJ2-4 many NA TRBV12-3/TRBV12-4 CASSFSGHKNIQYF TGTGCCAGCAGTTTCTCCGGACATAAAAACATTCAGTACTTC
TRBJ2-7 few NA TRBV28 CASKGGILSYEQYF TGTGCCAGCAAAGGCGGGATCCTTTCCTACGAGCAGTACTTC
TRBJ2-4 NA TRBD1 TRBV2 CASSSQGVAKNIQYF TGTGCCAGCAGTTCACAGGGGGTAGCCAAAAACATTCAGTACTTC
TRBJ1-1 many NA TRBV29-1 CSVLFRTGGFISEAFF TGCAGCGTTCTTTTTAGAACGGGAGGGTTTATCTCTGAAGCTTTCTTT
TRBJ2-3 many TRBD1 TRBV7-2 CASRPGQGSDTQYF TGTGCCAGCAGACCGGGACAGGGTTCCGATACGCAGTATTTT
TRBJ2-1 many TRBD2 TRBV4-2 CASSQDRAGGPDEQFF TGTGCCAGCAGCCAAGATCGGGCGGGAGGGCCCGATGAGCAGTTCTTC
TRBJ1-2 many TRBD1 TRBV10-3 CATGTGDNYGYTF TGTGCCACCGGGACAGGGGATAACTATGGCTACACCTTC
TRBJ1-6 many TRBD1 TRBV28 CASRGGGQGVSPLHF TGTGCCAGCCGCGGGGGAGGACAGGGGGTTTCACCCCTCCACTTT
TRBJ2-3 NA NA TRBV5-1 CASSFNHDTQYF TGCGCCAGCAGCTTTAACCATGATACGCAGTATTTT
TRBJ2-1 many TRBD2 TRBV7-8 CASSSPPGTSGSTDNEQFF TGTGCCAGCAGCTCTCCTCCCGGGACTAGCGGGAGTACGGACAATGAGCAGTTCTTC
TRBJ2-2 few NA TRBV3-1 CASSQGGNTGELFF TGTGCCAGCAGCCAAGGCGGGAACACCGGGGAGCTGTTTTTT
TRBJ2-7 many NA TRBV10-3 CAISEGGAGGSYEQYF TGTGCCATCAGTGAGGGCGGGGCAGGGGGCTCCTACGAGCAGTACTTC
TRBJ2-2 many NA TRBV3-1 CASGLRTGELFF TGTGCCAGCGGTTTACGTACCGGGGAGCTGTTTTTT
TRBJ2-2 few NA TRBV12-3/TRBV12-4 CASSPQTGPGTGELFF TGTGCCAGCAGTCCCCAGACAGGCCCGGGGACCGGGGAGCTGTTTTTT
TRBJ1-2 many TRBD1 TRBV29-1 CSVNRGFDGYTF TGCAGCGTCAACAGGGGATTCGATGGCTACACCTTC
TRBJ1-1 NA TRBD1 TRBV5-1 CASSPGTGAGNTEAFF TGCGCCAGCAGCCCAGGGACAGGGGCGGGGAACACTGAAGCTTTCTTT
TRBJ2-5 many NA TRBV4-2 CASSQEGGETQYF TGTGCCAGCAGCCAAGAAGGAGGAGAGACCCAGTACTTC
TRBJ2-5 NA TRBD2 TRBV20-1 CSASWTRQETQYF TGCAGTGCTAGTTGGACTAGGCAAGAGACCCAGTACTTC